This TCR beta chain was observed in a study of beta chain features in type 1 diabetes. Overall study findings and caveats: Across all four CD4+ subsets, people with type 1 diabetes showed modestly shorter TCRB CDR3s. Shorter templates may be favored by PCR, equally so in patients and controls.

This clone was found a few times. The antigen is unknown. Since all of the isolated RNA was reverse transcribed, expressed TCRB transcripts were what got sequenced. Only in-frame clones appear in the TCRdb table, and some are missing; sequencing was by immunoSEQ multiplex PCR. The sample shows roughly 400,000 clones, 9.5% to 10% of them seen only once. The sample taken for sequencing was central memory CD4+ T cells from blood. The receptor was derived from a man aged 25-45 years with type 1 diabetes.

CDR3 sequence (DNA): TGTGCCAGCAGCGCGGGGACAGGGCAACAGCCCCAGCATTTT. Amino acid sequence: CASSAGTGQQPQHF. V and J are TRBV11-2 and TRBJ1-5; TRBD1 agrees at 9 bases. CDR1 is SGHAT, CDR2 FQNNGV, per germline. CDR3 size: 14 residues. Trimming at V came to 5 bases and at J to 7 bases, leaving 6 bases not matched to a gene.